The clone carrying this TCR beta chain was seen ten or more times. Its matching antigen is unknown. Amplification yielded TCR beta CDR3 regions, with RNA transcripts as the source. Using the HTBI primer set, a first-round RT-PCR was run on the TCR CDR3. TCRdb reprocessed the multiplex PCR reads via MiXCR and lists one record per CDR3 protein. The sample includes hundreds of thousands of distinct CDR3 sequences, roughly 40% seen only once; the top ten take approximately 8.7%. This specimen comes from a study of T cells in Graves' hyperthyroidism and ophthalmopathy. Overall study results and limits: A 13 V-J signature model discriminated ophthalmopathy versus stable hyperthyroidism.

The CDR3 contains 12 residues. Looked up from germline, CDR1 is SGDLS and CDR2 is YYNGEE. Trimming took off 4 bases at V and 10 bases at J, with 11 bases between the two ends. Graves' hyperthyroidism was deemed stable given no ophthalmopathy progression within 18 months. This TCR came from a man between 18 and 35 years old with Graves' hyperthyroidism. This sequence joins TRBV9 and TRBJ1-4; D is possibly TRBD1 (6 bases). Sequenced: blood. The CDR3 DNA reads TGTGCCAGCAGCAGTGAGGGGGGAAAACTGTTTTTT. Translated, it gives CASSSEGGKLFF.